One sample yielded the 9 T cell receptor beta chains listed below, sequenced in a study of beta chain bispecific antibodies for T cell cancers. General study results and limits: Most targeted TRBV signal came from the leukemia cell line cells, not normal T cells.

One entry per CDR3 protein results from TCRdb running MiXCR on the 5' RACE reads. This table holds several thousand distinct CDR3 sequences, about 2% found once. Blood mononuclear cells were expanded for 3 to 4 days using either OKT3 anti-CD3 antibody or CD3/CD28 beads. The antigens of these receptors remain unknown. This specimen consisted of T cells from a healthy donor cultured with Jurkat leukemia cells, obtained from a culture containing an anti-CD19 bispecific antibody. Receptors were obtained from a human donor in good health. Some clones in this sample may be carry-over from other donors' samples.

This clonotype was seen at least ten times. The gene calls are TRBV6-1 and TRBJ2-5; 8 bases are shared with TRBD2. The CDR3 has 15 residues. Germline V lookup: CDR1 MNHNS, CDR2 SASEGT. V shed 7 bases, J shed 2 bases, and the junction held 9 bases outside the gene matches. CDR3 in amino acids: CASTELRGEQETQYF. CDR3 nucleotides: TGTGCCAGCACTGAGCTGCGGGGGGAACAAGAGACCCAGTACTTC.

This clonotype showed up many times. The V gene is TRBV6-2 or TRBV6-3, the J gene TRBJ2-5; D is uncertain. Germline V lookup: CDR1 MNHEY, CDR2 SVGEGT. The CDR3 sequence is 13 residues long. Trimming stripped 5 bases from V and 3 bases from J, with 10 bases between. This chain's CDR3 is CASSPPPEETQYF. CDR3 DNA sequence: TGTGCCAGCAGTCCGCCCCCCGAAGAGACCCAGTACTTC.

This clonotype has at least ten counts. V usage is TRBV27 and J usage is TRBJ1-2; D might be TRBD1 (5 bases). V was clipped by 1 base and J by 8 bases, with 20 bases between them. Germline V lookup: CDR1 MNHEY, CDR2 SMNVEV (reference sequence). There are 16 residues in the CDR3. CDR3: CASSLYGGTDFGGYTF. CDR3 bases: TGTGCCAGCAGTTTATACGGCGGGACGGACTTCGGGGGCTACACCTTC.

The genes are TRBV5-1 and TRBJ2-7; D is perhaps TRBD1 (6 bases). Germline CDR1 SGHRS, CDR2 YFSETQ. V dropped 0 bases and J dropped 5 bases, with 12 bases sitting between them. CDR3 length: 14 residues. CDR3 residues: CASSLVQGKNEQYF. The CDR3 region has the DNA TGCGCCAGCAGCTTGGTGCAGGGGAAGAACGAGCAGTACTTC.

This clonotype occurred many times. The chain joins TRBV6-5 to TRBJ2-1; weak D call: TRBD1 (6 bases). The germline CDR1 and CDR2 sequences are MNHEY and SVGAGI. The CDR3 has 13 amino acids. The V gene lost 10 bases and the J gene lost 4 bases, with 14 bases spanning the gap. CDR3 in DNA: TGTGCCACCCAGGTGGGGGCTTACAATGAGCAGTTCTTC. Protein: CATQVGAYNEQFF.

Many counts were recorded for this clonotype. The rearrangement links TRBV5-5 to TRBJ2-3, with 11 bases that match TRBD2. From germline, CDR1 is SGHKS and CDR2 YYEKEE (reference sequence). This CDR3 has 17 residues. V lost 3 bases, J lost 2 bases, and 8 bases stayed unmatched. The CDR3 region is CASSSRGTSGLTDTQYF. The CDR3 nucleotides are TGTGCCAGCAGCTCTCGTGGGACTAGCGGACTCACAGATACGCAGTATTTT.

This clonotype has ten or more counts. The chain is built from TRBV2 and TRBJ1-4, with a weak D call TRBD1 (6 bases). Germline values: CDR1 SNHLY, CDR2 FYNNEI. Trimming shortened V by 8 bases and J by 11 bases, and 21 bases separated the two germline ends. CDR3 size: 14 residues. The CDR3 DNA sequence: TGTGCCAGCGGAACAGGGATTGGCGTGTCGAAACTGTTTTTT. This encodes CASGTGIGVSKLFF.

At least ten counts were recorded for this clonotype. This chain joins TRBV28 and TRBJ2-2, with D perhaps TRBD1 (6 bases). The germline V gene encodes CDR1 MDHEN and CDR2 SYDVKM. This CDR3 spans 15 amino acids. V was cut by 6 bases and J by 3 bases, with 14 bases left in between. The CDR3 sequence is CASRVPRGDTGELFF. The CDR3 DNA is TGTGCCAGCAGAGTACCCAGGGGAGACACCGGGGAGCTGTTTTTT.

In its sample, this clonotype was seen many times. V gene TRBV7-8 combines with J gene TRBJ2-3; possible D gene TRBD1, 7 bases. The germline V gene encodes CDR1 SGHVS and CDR2 FQNEAQ. The CDR3 sequence is 16 residues long. The V and J ends lost 2 bases and 0 bases respectively, with 12 bases between them. The CDR3 here is CASSLLEGQSTDTQYF. CDR3 nucleotides: TGTGCCAGCAGCTTACTGGAGGGACAGAGCACAGATACGCAGTATTTT.